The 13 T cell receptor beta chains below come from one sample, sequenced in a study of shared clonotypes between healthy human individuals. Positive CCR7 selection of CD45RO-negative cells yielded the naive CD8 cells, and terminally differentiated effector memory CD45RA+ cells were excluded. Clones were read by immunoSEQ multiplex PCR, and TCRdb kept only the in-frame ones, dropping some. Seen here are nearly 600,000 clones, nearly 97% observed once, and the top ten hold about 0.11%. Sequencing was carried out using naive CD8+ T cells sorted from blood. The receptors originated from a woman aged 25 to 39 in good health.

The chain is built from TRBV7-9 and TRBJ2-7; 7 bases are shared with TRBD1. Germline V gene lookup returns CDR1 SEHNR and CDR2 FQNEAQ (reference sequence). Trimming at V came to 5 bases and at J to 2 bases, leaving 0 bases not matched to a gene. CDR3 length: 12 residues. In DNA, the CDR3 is TGTGCCAGCAGCGGACAGGCCTACGAGCAGTACTTC. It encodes CASSGQAYEQYF.

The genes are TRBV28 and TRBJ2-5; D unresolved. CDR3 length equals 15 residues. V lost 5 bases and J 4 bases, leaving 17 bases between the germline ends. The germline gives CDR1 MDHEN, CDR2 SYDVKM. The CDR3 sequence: CASSPMGLVVETQYF. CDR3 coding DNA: TGTGCCAGCAGTCCGATGGGGTTAGTCGTAGAGACCCAGTACTTC.

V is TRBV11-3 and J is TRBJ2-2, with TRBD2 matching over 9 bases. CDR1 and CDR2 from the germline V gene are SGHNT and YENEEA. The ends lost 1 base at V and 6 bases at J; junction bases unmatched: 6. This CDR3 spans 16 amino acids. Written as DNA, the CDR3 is TGTGCCAGCAGCTTAGGAGTAGCGGGAGAGGCCGGGGAGCTGTTTTTT. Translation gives CASSLGVAGEAGELFF.

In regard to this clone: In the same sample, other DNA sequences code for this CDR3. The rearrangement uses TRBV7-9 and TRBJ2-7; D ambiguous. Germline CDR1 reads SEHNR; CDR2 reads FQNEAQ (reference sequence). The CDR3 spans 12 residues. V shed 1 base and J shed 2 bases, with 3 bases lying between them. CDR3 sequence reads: CASSLGAYEQYF. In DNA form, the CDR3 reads TGTGCCAGCAGCTTAGGTGCCTACGAGCAGTACTTC.

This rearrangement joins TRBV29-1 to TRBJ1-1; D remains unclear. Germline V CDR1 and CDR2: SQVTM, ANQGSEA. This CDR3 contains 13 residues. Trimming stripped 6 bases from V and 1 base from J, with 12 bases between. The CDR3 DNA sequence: TGCAGCGTGAAACACGATTCGAACACTGAAGCTTTCTTT. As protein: CSVKHDSNTEAFF.

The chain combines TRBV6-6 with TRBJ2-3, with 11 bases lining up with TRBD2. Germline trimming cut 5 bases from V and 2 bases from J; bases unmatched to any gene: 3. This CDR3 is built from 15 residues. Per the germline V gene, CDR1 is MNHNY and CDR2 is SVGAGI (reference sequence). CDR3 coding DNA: TGTGCCAGCAGTAGACTAGCGGGAAACACAGATACGCAGTATTTT. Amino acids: CASSRLAGNTDTQYF.

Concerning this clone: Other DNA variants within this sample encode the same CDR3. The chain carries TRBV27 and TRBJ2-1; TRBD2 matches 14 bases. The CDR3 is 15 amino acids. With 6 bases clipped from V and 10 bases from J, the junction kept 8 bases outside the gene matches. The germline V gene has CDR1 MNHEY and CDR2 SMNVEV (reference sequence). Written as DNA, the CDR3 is TGTGCCAGCAGCCTGGGGACTAGCGGGAGAGTAGAGCAGTTCTTC. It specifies CASSLGTSGRVEQFF.

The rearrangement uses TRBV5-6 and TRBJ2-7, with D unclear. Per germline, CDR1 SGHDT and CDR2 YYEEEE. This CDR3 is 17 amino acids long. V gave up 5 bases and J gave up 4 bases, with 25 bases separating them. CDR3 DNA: TGTGCCAGCAGTCTTTACGTCGGCGGACCCTACTCTTACGAGCAGTACTTC. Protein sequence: CASSLYVGGPYSYEQYF.

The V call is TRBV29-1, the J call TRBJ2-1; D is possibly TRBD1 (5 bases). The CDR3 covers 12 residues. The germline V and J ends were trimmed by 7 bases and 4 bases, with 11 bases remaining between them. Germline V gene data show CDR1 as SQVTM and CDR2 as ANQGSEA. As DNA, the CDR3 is TGCAGCGCCTTAGGGGTTTACAATGAGCAGTTCTTC. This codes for CSALGVYNEQFF.

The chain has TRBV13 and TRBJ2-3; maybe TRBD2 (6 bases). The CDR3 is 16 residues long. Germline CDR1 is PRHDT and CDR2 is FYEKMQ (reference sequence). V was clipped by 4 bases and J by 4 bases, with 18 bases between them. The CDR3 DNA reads TGTGCCAGCAGCTCTGGGACTTACGACGATCCAGATACGCAGTATTTT. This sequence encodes CASSSGTYDDPDTQYF.

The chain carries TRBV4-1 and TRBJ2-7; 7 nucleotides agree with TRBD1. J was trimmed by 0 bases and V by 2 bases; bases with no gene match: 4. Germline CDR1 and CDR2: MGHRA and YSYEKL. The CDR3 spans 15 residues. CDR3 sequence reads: CASSQYNRGSYEQYF. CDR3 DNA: TGCGCCAGCAGCCAATATAACAGGGGCTCCTACGAGCAGTACTTC.

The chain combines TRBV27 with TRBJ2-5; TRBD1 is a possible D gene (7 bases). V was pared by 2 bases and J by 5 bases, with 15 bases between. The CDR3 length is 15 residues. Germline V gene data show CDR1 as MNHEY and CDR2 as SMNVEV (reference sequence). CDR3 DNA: TGTGCCAGCAGTTTACAGGAGGGGGCGCGGGAGACCCAGTACTTC. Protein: CASSLQEGARETQYF.

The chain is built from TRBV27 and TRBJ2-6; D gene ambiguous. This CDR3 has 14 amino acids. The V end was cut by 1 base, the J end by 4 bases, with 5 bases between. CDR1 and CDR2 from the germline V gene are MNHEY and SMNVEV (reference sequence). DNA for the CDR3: TGTGCCAGCAGTTTATTGGCAGGGGCCAACGTCCTGACTTTC. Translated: CASSLLAGANVLTF.